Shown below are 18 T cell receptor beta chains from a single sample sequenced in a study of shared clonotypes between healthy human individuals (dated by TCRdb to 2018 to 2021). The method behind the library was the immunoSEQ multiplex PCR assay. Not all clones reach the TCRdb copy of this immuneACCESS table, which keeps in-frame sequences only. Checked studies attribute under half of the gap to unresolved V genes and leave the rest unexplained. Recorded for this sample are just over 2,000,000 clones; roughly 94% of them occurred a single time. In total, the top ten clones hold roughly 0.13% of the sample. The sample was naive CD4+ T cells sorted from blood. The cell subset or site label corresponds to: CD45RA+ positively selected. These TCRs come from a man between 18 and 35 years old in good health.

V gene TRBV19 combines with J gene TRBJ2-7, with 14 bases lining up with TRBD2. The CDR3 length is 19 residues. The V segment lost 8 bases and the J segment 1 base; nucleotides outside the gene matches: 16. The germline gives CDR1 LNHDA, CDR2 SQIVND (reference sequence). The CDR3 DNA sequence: TGTGCCAGTCCTAGTCCCGGGACTAGCGGGAGACGGCAATCCTACGAGCAGTACTTC. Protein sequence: CASPSPGTSGRRQSYEQYF.

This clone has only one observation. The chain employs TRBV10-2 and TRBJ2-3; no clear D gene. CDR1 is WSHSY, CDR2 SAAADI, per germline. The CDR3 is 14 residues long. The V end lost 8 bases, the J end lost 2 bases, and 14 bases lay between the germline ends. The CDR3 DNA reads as TGCGCCAGCCGAGACCCACCCTTCACAGATACGCAGTATTTT. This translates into CASRDPPFTDTQYF.

CDR3 in DNA: TGTGCCAGCAGTGATATGTACGAGCAGTACTTC. Encoded protein: CASSDMYEQYF. The rearrangement joins TRBV25-1 to TRBJ2-7; no firm D call. Germline values: CDR1 MGHDK, CDR2 SYGVNS. Trimming removed 3 bases from V and 4 bases from J, with 4 bases in between. The CDR3 is 11 residues long.

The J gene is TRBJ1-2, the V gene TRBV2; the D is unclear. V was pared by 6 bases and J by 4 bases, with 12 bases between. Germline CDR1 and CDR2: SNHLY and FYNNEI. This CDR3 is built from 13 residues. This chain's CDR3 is CASRLQVGYGYTF. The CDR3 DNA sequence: TGTGCCAGCAGACTCCAGGTCGGCTATGGCTACACCTTC.

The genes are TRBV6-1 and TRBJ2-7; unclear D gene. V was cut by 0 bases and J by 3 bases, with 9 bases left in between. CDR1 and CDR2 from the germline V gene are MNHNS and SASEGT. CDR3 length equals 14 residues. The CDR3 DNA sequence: TGTGCCAGCAGTGAAGCGGTACAGTACTACGAGCAGTACTTC. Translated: CASSEAVQYYEQYF.

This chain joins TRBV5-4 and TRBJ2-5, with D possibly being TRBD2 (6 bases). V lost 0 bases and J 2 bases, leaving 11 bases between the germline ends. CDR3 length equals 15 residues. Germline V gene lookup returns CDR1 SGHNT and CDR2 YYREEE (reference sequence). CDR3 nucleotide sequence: TGTGCCAGCAGCTTGGGGGGGGTGAAACAAGAGACCCAGTACTTC. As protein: CASSLGGVKQETQYF.

The DNA for the CDR3 is TGTGCCAGCAGCTCGGGGGGTAACACCGGGGAGCTGTTTTTT. Translated, it gives CASSSGGNTGELFF. V gene TRBV11-2 combines with J gene TRBJ2-2; TRBD2 aligns across 7 bases. The V gene end was trimmed by 4 bases and the J gene end by 2 bases; junction bases not matched to a gene: 1. This CDR3 is built from 14 residues. The germline CDR1 and CDR2 sequences are SGHAT and FQNNGV.

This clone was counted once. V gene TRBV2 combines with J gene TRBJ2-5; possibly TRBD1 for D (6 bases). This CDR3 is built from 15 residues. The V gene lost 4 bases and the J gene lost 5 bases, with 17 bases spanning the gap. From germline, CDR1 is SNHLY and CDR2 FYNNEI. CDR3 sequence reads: CASSGSPGVRETQYF. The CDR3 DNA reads TGTGCCAGCAGTGGTTCCCCAGGGGTTCGGGAGACCCAGTACTTC.

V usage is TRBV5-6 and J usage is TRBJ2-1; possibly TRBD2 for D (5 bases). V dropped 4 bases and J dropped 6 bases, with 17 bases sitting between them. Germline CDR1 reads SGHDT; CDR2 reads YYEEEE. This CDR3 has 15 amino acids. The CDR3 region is CASSPLRGRGNEQFF. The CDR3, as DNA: TGTGCCAGCAGCCCGCTAAGAGGGAGAGGCAATGAGCAGTTCTTC.

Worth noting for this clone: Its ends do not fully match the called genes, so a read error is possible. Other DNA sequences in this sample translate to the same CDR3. In DNA form, the CDR3 reads TGTGCCAGCAGCGTTACAGTTGATAATTCACCCCTTCACTTT. Translating it yields CASSVTVDNSPLHF. The J gene is TRBJ1-6, the V gene TRBV9, with D uncertain. The V gene's germline CDR1 is SGDLS and CDR2 YYNGEE. There are 14 residues in the CDR3.

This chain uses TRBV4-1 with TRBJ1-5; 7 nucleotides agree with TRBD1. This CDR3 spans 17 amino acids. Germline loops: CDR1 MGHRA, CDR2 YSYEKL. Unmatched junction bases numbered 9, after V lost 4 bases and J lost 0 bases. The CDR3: CASSLKEGANSNQPQHF. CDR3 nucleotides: TGCGCCAGCAGCCTGAAGGAGGGGGCGAATAGCAATCAGCCCCAGCATTTT.

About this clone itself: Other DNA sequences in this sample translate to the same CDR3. The CDR3, as DNA: TGTGCCAGCAGTTACTCGGACAGGGCATACGAGCAGTACTTC. It encodes CASSYSDRAYEQYF. V and J are TRBV6-6 and TRBJ2-7; 8 bases fit TRBD1. The CDR3 covers 14 residues. With 0 bases clipped from V and 4 bases from J, the junction kept 2 bases outside the gene matches. CDR1 is MNHNY, CDR2 SVGAGI, per germline (reference sequence).

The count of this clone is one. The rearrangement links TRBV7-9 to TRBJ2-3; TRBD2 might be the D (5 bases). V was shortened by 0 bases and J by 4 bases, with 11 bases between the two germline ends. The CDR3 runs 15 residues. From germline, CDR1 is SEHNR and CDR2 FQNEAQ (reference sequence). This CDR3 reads CASSLAGAVADTQYF. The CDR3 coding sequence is TGTGCCAGCAGCTTAGCGGGAGCAGTCGCAGATACGCAGTATTTT.

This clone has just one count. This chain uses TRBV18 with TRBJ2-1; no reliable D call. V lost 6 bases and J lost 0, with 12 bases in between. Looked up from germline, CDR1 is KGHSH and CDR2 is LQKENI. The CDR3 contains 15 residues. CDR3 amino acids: CASSRQESSYNEQFF. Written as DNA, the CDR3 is TGTGCCAGCTCGCGTCAGGAGAGCTCCTACAATGAGCAGTTCTTC.

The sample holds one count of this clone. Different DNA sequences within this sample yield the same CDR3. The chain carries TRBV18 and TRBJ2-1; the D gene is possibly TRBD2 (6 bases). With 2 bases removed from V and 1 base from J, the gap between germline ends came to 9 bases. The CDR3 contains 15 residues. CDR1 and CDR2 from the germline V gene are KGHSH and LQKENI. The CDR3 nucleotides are TGTGCCAGCTCACCAGGAGGGTCTTCCTACAATGAGCAGTTCTTC. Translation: CASSPGGSSYNEQFF. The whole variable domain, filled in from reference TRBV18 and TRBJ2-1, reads NAGVMQNPRHLVRRRGQEARLRCSPMKGHSHVYWYRQLPEEGLKFMVYLQKENIIDESGMPKERFSAEFPKEGPSILRIQQVVRGDSAAYFCASSPGGSSYNEQFFGPGTRLTVL.

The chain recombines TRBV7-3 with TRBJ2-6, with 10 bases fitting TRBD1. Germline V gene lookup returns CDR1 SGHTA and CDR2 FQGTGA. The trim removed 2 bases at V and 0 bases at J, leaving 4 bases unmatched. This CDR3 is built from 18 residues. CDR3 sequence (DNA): TGTGCCAGCAGCTTAGCCGGGACAGGGGTCTCTGGGGCCAACGTCCTGACTTTC. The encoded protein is CASSLAGTGVSGANVLTF.

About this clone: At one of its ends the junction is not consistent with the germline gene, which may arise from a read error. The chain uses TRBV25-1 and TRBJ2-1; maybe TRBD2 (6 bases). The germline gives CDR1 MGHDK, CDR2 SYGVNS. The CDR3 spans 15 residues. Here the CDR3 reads CAGSERAVRMGEQFF. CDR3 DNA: TGTGCCGGCAGTGAGCGGGCGGTACGGATGGGTGAGCAGTTCTTC.

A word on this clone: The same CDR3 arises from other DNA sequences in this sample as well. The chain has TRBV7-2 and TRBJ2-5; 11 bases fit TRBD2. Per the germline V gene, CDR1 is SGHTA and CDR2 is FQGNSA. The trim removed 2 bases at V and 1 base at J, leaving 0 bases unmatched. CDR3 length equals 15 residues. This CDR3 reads CASSLLAGGQETQYF. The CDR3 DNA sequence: TGTGCCAGCAGCTTACTAGCGGGAGGCCAAGAGACCCAGTACTTC. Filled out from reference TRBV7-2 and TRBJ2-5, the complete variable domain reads GAGVSQSPSNKVTEKGKDVELRCDPISGHTALYWYRQSLGQGLEFLIYFQGNSAPDKSGLPSDRFSAERTGGSVSTLTIQRTQQEDSAVYLCASSLLAGGQETQYFGPGTRLLVL.